A single sample gave rise to the 27 T cell receptor beta chains below, sequenced in a study of T cells in localized non-small cell lung cancer. Some clones are missing from TCRdb's copy, which holds only in-frame ones; the method was immunoSEQ multiplex PCR. The sample has tens of thousands of clones; roughly 90% are singletons. Sample: peripheral blood, taken before any cancer treatment. The receptors derive from a woman aged 40-70 years with stage I lung adenocarcinoma.

The chain carries TRBV19 and TRBJ2-3, with 7 bases fitting TRBD1. This CDR3 is 14 amino acids long. V lost 4 bases and J lost 4; bases outside the gene matches: 5. The V gene's germline CDR1 is LNHDA and CDR2 SQIVND (reference sequence). CDR3 loop: CASSSLTGPDTQYF. The CDR3 nucleotides are TGTGCCAGTAGTAGCCTGACAGGGCCAGATACGCAGTATTTT.

The chain is built from TRBV7-2 and TRBJ1-6, with D tentatively TRBD1 (5 bases). This CDR3 spans 16 amino acids. CDR1 and CDR2 (germline): SGHTA, FQGNSA. Trimming shortened V by 0 bases and J by 6 bases, and 12 bases separated the two germline ends. In DNA, the CDR3 is TGTGCCAGCAGCTTAGCGCTCCAGGGTCCTAATTCACCCCTCCACTTT. Its protein product is CASSLALQGPNSPLHF. Together with reference TRBV7-2 and TRBJ1-6, the CDR3 gives the full variable domain: GAGVSQSPSNKVTEKGKDVELRCDPISGHTALYWYRQSLGQGLEFLIYFQGNSAPDKSGLPSDRFSAERTGGSVSTLTIQRTQQEDSAVYLCASSLALQGPNSPLHFGNGTRLTVT.

This clone was counted once. The J gene is TRBJ2-2, the V gene TRBV6-1; 7 bases fit TRBD1. V shed 5 bases and J 6 bases; nucleotides not matched to a gene: 9. CDR1 and CDR2 from the germline V gene are MNHNS and SASEGT. The CDR3 covers 15 residues. The CDR3 DNA follows: TGTGCCAGCAGTTCCGGGACAGCCAAGTCCGGGGAGCTGTTTTTT. It specifies CASSSGTAKSGELFF.

The rearrangement links TRBV28 to TRBJ1-2; D not certain. CDR3 length: 13 residues. Germline V gene data show CDR1 as MDHEN and CDR2 as SYDVKM. Between the trimmed V and J ends, which lost 7 bases and 3 bases, there was a span of 12 bases. CDR3 sequence reads: CASTPPEDYGYTF. The DNA of the CDR3 is TGTGCCAGCACGCCGCCCGAGGACTATGGCTACACCTTC.

Here the CDR3 reads CASSQDQQTVEELFF. The DNA of the CDR3 is TGCGCCAGCAGCCAAGATCAACAGACCGTCGAGGAACTGTTTTTT. This rearrangement joins TRBV4-1 to TRBJ1-4; the D is unclear. Trimming pared 0 bases from V and 12 bases from J, leaving 17 bases between. Germline V CDR1 and CDR2: MGHRA, YSYEKL. The CDR3 extends over 15 amino acids.

This clone was seen a few times. V gene TRBV25-1 combines with J gene TRBJ1-4; D might be TRBD1 (6 bases). V was shortened by 3 bases and J by 0 bases, with 11 bases between the two germline ends. The CDR3 runs to 16 residues. CDR1 is MGHDK and CDR2 is SYGVNS in the germline V gene. The CDR3 sequence is CASSDIGGATNEKLFF. CDR3 DNA sequence: TGTGCCAGCAGTGATATAGGGGGTGCAACTAATGAAAAACTGTTTTTT.

The chain joins TRBV30 to TRBJ1-3, with D possibly being TRBD1 (5 bases). Trimming removed 3 bases from V and 0 bases from J, with 12 bases in between. This CDR3 region has 15 residues. The germline V gene has CDR1 GTSNPN and CDR2 SVGIG (reference sequence). The CDR3 DNA reads TGTGCCTGGAGACGCGACAGAAACTCTGGAAACACCATATATTTT. Translated: CAWRRDRNSGNTIYF.

This chain connects TRBV5-1 to TRBJ2-5; 10 nucleotides agree with TRBD1. The CDR3 has 15 amino acids. V was pared by 6 bases and J by 4 bases, with 9 bases of the junction left unmatched. Germline V CDR1 and CDR2: SGHRS, YFSETQ. The CDR3 DNA follows: TGCGCCAGCATGCTGGGACAGGGGTCCAGAGAGACCCAGTACTTC. Protein product: CASMLGQGSRETQYF.

CDR3 nucleotides: TGTGCCTGGAGTGTGGGACTAGCGGCCTACAATGAGCAGTTCTTC. This gives the protein CAWSVGLAAYNEQFF. This sequence joins TRBV30 and TRBJ2-1; TRBD2 matches at 11 bases. Germline lookup yields CDR1 GTSNPN and CDR2 SVGIG (reference sequence). V gave up 0 bases and J gave up 2 bases; unmatched junction bases: 0. The CDR3 sequence is 15 residues long. Full variable domain (remainder filled in from reference TRBV30 and TRBJ2-1): SQTIHQWPATLVQPVGSPLSLECTVEGTSNPNLYWYRQAAGRGLQLLFYSVGIGQISSEVPQNLSASRPQDRQFILSSKKLLLSDSGFYLCAWSVGLAAYNEQFFGPGTRLTVL.

CDR3 in DNA: TGTGCCAGCAGCTTGGCGCGGGAGTATTACAATGAGCAGTTCTTC. It encodes CASSLAREYYNEQFF. This sequence joins TRBV5-4 and TRBJ2-1, with 7 bases lining up with TRBD2. After removal of 0 bases from V and 4 bases from J, the junction contained 4 bases not matched to a gene. This CDR3 region has 15 residues. Germline CDR1 is SGHNT and CDR2 is YYREEE (reference sequence).

The count of this clone is one. This chain uses TRBV7-3 with TRBJ2-1, with D possibly TRBD1 on 6 matching bases. This CDR3 region has 13 residues. The V gene lost 3 bases and the J gene lost 7 bases, with 10 bases spanning the gap. Germline CDR1 is SGHTA and CDR2 is FQGTGA. CDR3 sequence reads: CASSFDRINEQFF. DNA of the CDR3: TGTGCCAGCAGCTTCGACAGGATAAATGAGCAGTTCTTC.

The genes are TRBV30 and TRBJ1-3, with D unclear. The CDR3 totals 15 residues. Germline CDR1 is GTSNPN and CDR2 is SVGIG (reference sequence). The V gene lost 1 base and the J gene lost 3 bases, with 13 bases spanning the gap. CDR3 region: CAWSALAGGGNTIYF. CDR3 nucleotides: TGTGCCTGGAGTGCACTAGCAGGTGGTGGAAACACCATATATTTT.

This clone was detected only once. The V gene is TRBV6-6, the J gene TRBJ1-5, with D hard to call. V dropped 7 bases and J dropped 7 bases, with 23 bases sitting between them. This CDR3 contains 16 residues. Germline assignment: CDR1 MNHNY and CDR2 SVGAGI (reference sequence). CDR3 nucleotide sequence: TGTGCCAGCACCATAAACAGAGGCGGGGTCCCCCAGCCCCAGCATTTT. This gives the protein CASTINRGGVPQPQHF.

The chain is built from TRBV28 and TRBJ2-3; D not resolved. Germline V gives CDR1 MDHEN, CDR2 SYDVKM. V gave up 2 bases and J gave up 5 bases, with 5 bases separating them. The CDR3 is made up of 12 amino acids. CDR3 in amino acids: CASSLRRDTQYF. In nucleotides, the CDR3 is TGTGCCAGCAGTTTACGGCGAGATACGCAGTATTTT.

This rearrangement joins TRBV6-1 to TRBJ1-1, with 8 bases fitting TRBD1. J lost 4 bases, V lost 5 bases, and 6 bases had no gene match. CDR3 length: 14 residues. Germline values: CDR1 MNHNS, CDR2 SASEGT. The CDR3 spells CASSRQGLFTEAFF. For the CDR3, the DNA is TGTGCCAGCAGTAGACAGGGGCTCTTCACTGAAGCTTTCTTT.

This clone was picked up one time. This rearrangement joins TRBV5-6 to TRBJ1-2; TRBD1 aligns across 10 bases. V shed 1 base, J shed 7 bases, and the junction held 10 bases outside the gene matches. The CDR3 runs 16 residues. Germline CDR1 is SGHDT and CDR2 is YYEEEE. The CDR3 here is CASSLRWTGGRGGYTF. CDR3 bases: TGTGCCAGCAGCTTGCGGTGGACAGGGGGAAGGGGTGGCTACACCTTC. Supplemented by reference TRBV5-6 and TRBJ1-2, the full variable domain reads DAGVTQSPTHLIKTRGQQVTLRCSPKSGHDTVSWYQQALGQGPQFIFQYYEEEERQRGNFPDRFSGHQFPNYSSELNVNALLLGDSALYLCASSLRWTGGRGGYTFGSGTRLTVV.

J is TRBJ2-3 and V is TRBV15; unclear D gene. The CDR3 loop spans 12 amino acids. Germline V CDR1 and CDR2: LNHNV, YYDKDF (reference sequence). V gave up 4 bases and J gave up 6 bases, with 8 bases separating them. The CDR3 DNA reads as TGTGCCACCAGCAAGCTCGGCGATACGCAGTATTTT. Translating it yields CATSKLGDTQYF. Using reference TRBV15 and TRBJ2-3 for the parts outside the CDR3, the full variable domain is DAMVIQNPRYQVTQFGKPVTLSCSQTLNHNVMYWYQQKSSQAPKLLFHYYDKDFNNEADTPDNFQSRRPNTSFCFLDIRSPGLGDTAMYLCATSKLGDTQYFGPGTRLTVL.

The chain recombines TRBV5-1 with TRBJ2-1, with TRBD2 identical over 7 bases. Trimming took 2 bases from V and 9 from J; bases not matched to a gene: 11. CDR1 and CDR2 from the germline V gene are SGHRS and YFSETQ. The CDR3 is 15 amino acids. The DNA of the CDR3 is TGCGCCAGCAGCTTAAATTTGGCGGGAGAGGGTGAGCAGTTCTTC. Its protein product is CASSLNLAGEGEQFF.

The chain has TRBV9 and TRBJ1-2; 8 bases are shared with TRBD1. The germline CDR1 and CDR2 sequences are SGDLS and YYNGEE. The CDR3 length is 15 residues. Trimming took 5 bases from V and 8 from J; bases not matched to a gene: 14. In DNA form, the CDR3 reads TGTGCCAGCAGTGATGACAGGGGACCAATCGGGGGCTACACCTTC. It translates to CASSDDRGPIGGYTF.

The rearrangement links TRBV27 to TRBJ1-2; possibly TRBD1 for D (5 bases). V lost 6 bases and J lost 8, with 22 bases in between. CDR3 length: 15 residues. From germline, CDR1 is MNHEY and CDR2 SMNVEV (reference sequence). The CDR3 spells CASSPGRVRVKGYTF. CDR3 coding DNA: TGTGCCAGCAGCCCAGGGCGTGTCAGGGTAAAAGGCTACACCTTC.

The chain links TRBV29-1 to TRBJ2-2, with 9 bases fitting TRBD2. Unmatched junction bases numbered 11, after V lost 3 bases and J lost 0 bases. Germline loops: CDR1 SQVTM, CDR2 ANQGSEA. The CDR3 consists of 18 residues. The CDR3 nucleotides read TGCAGCGTTGAGGGTTTTAGCGGGGGATACGCGAACACCGGGGAGCTGTTTTTT. The encoded protein is CSVEGFSGGYANTGELFF.

This chain joins TRBV7-2 and TRBJ2-5; no clear D. Trimming shortened V by 8 bases and J by 0 bases, and 10 bases separated the two germline ends. This CDR3 contains 13 residues. The V gene's germline CDR1 is SGHTA and CDR2 FQGNSA. As DNA, the CDR3 is TGTGCCAGCTCGCGCCGGAACCAAGAGACCCAGTACTTC. Translation: CASSRRNQETQYF.

The chain uses TRBV5-5 and TRBJ2-2; tentative D call: TRBD1 (5 bases). Germline values: CDR1 SGHKS, CDR2 YYEKEE (reference sequence). V lost 2 bases and J lost 1, with 12 bases in between. The CDR3 is made up of 16 amino acids. The CDR3 sequence is CASSFHDSENTGELFF. The CDR3, as DNA: TGTGCCAGCAGCTTTCACGACAGCGAGAACACCGGGGAGCTGTTTTTT. Combining the CDR3 with reference TRBV5-5 and TRBJ2-2 gives the whole variable domain DAGVTQSPTHLIKTRGQQVTLRCSPISGHKSVSWYQQVLGQGPQFIFQYYEKEERGRGNFPDRFSARQFPNYSSELNVNALLLGDSALYLCASSFHDSENTGELFFGEGSRLTVL.

The gene calls are TRBV7-9 and TRBJ1-2, with TRBD1 matching 12 bases. The trim removed 4 bases at V and 4 bases at J, leaving 4 bases unmatched. This CDR3 has 15 amino acids. Germline CDR1 SEHNR, CDR2 FQNEAQ (reference sequence). CDR3 sequence: CASSSWDRGPYGYTF. CDR3 nucleotides: TGTGCCAGCAGCTCCTGGGACAGGGGGCCCTATGGCTACACCTTC.

This chain uses TRBV7-9 with TRBJ2-1; no definite D call. The CDR3 extends over 17 amino acids. Germline V gene data show CDR1 as SEHNR and CDR2 as FQNEAQ (reference sequence). V lost 1 base to trimming and J lost 0 bases, with 13 bases between them. The CDR3 bases are TGTGCCAGCAGCTTAGGACGCTTCTCGAGCTCCTACAATGAGCAGTTCTTC. Translated, it gives CASSLGRFSSSYNEQFF.

This chain joins TRBV4-3 and TRBJ1-1; tentatively, D is TRBD1 (6 bases). CDR1 is LGHNA and CDR2 is YSLEER in the germline V gene. V dropped 4 bases and J dropped 4 bases, with 28 bases sitting between them. The CDR3 length is 19 residues. Here the CDR3 reads CASSPEAQGHFVGSTEAFF. The CDR3 bases are TGCGCCAGCAGCCCGGAGGCCCAGGGGCATTTCGTGGGGAGCACTGAAGCTTTCTTT.

The chain links TRBV6-5 to TRBJ2-2; unclear D gene. There are 11 residues in the CDR3. V lost 6 bases to trimming and J lost 5 bases, with 4 bases between them. Germline CDR1 and CDR2: MNHEY and SVGAGI. CDR3 sequence (DNA): TGTGCCAGCAGGACAACCGGGGAGCTGTTTTTT. Protein product: CASRTTGELFF.